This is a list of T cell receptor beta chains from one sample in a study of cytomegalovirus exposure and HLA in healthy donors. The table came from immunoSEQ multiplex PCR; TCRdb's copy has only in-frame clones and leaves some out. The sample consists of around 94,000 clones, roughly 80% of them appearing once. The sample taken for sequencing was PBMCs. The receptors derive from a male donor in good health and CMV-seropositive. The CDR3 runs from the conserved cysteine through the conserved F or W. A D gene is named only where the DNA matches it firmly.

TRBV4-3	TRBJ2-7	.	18	CASSQVGWRAGRGYEQYF
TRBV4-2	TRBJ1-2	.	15	CASSQDHTGGDGYTF
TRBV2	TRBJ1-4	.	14	CASSDQVVGEKLFF
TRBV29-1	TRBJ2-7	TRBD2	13	CSVLSGRGREQYF
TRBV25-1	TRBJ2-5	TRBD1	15	CASSESGQGEETQYF
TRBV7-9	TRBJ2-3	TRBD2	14	CASSFGTTTDTQYF
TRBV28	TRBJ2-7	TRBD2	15	CASSPGLAGLLEQYF
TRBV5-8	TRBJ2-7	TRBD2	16	CASSAWTSGSSYEQYF
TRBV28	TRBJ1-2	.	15	CASSFSGATTGGYTF
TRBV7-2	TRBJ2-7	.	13	CASSPRRNYEQYF
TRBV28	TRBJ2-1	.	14	CASSLWGRVNEQFF
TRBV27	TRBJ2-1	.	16	CASSIPSAGAGAEQFF
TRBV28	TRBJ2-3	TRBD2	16	CASSLSGGTGDSEQYF
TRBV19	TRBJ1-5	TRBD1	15	CASSLLTGMDQPQHF
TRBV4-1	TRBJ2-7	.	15	CASSQERAPYYEQYF
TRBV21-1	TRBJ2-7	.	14	CATPPGQGSYEQYF
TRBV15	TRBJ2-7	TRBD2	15	CATSRESGSYYEQYF
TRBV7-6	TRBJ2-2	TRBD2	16	CASSSRAGVNTGELFF
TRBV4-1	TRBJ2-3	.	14	CASSQENQEDTQYF
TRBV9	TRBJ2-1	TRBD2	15	CASSVGLADYNEQFF
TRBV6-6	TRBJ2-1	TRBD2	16	CASSLLAGPLNNEQFF
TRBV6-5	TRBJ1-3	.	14	CASSPRATGNTIYF